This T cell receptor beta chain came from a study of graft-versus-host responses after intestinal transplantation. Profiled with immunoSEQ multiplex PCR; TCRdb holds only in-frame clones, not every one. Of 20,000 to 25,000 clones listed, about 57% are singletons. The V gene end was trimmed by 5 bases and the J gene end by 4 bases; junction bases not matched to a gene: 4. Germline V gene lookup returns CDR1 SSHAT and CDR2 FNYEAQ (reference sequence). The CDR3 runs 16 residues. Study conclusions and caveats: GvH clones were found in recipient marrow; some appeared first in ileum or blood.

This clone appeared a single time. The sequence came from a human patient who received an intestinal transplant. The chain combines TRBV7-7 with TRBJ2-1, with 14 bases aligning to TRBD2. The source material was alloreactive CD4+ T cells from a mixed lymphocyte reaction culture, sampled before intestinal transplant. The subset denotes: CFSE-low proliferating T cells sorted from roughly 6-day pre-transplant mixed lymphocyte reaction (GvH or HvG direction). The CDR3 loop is CASSPRLAGGYNEQFF. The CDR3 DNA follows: TGTGCCAGCAGCCCCCGACTAGCGGGGGGGTACAATGAGCAGTTCTTC.